Listed below are T cell receptor beta chains from one sample, sequenced in a study of OX40 agonist ivuxolimab in advanced cancers. Data came from immunoSEQ multiplex PCR; TCRdb stores just in-frame clones and leaves some out. The sample lists about 67,000 clones; 90% to 95% were seen once. Source: CD4+ or CD8+ T cells sorted from blood, taken in a trial of the OX40 agonist ivuxolimab. These receptors originate from an adult with an advanced solid tumor such as melanoma, head and neck, liver or kidney cancer. Each CDR3 is given with its conserved first and last residue. A D gene is named only where the DNA matches it firmly. Rows give clone size only sometimes, using once, few, many, or a class for an expanded clone.

j_call v_call d_call clone_size cdr3_aa cdr3_nt
TRBJ1-2 TRBV5-1 - - CASSLAGGIGDYGYTF TGCGCCAGCAGCTTGGCCGGGGGGATTGGAGACTATGGCTACACCTTC
TRBJ2-7 TRBV7-2 - - CASSLEGSSYEQYF TGTGCCAGCAGCTTAGAGGGCAGCTCCTACGAGCAGTACTTC
TRBJ1-1 TRBV7-8 - - CASSSPPGQLNTEAFF TGTGCCAGCAGCTCACCCCCGGGACAACTGAACACTGAAGCTTTCTTT
TRBJ1-4 TRBV5-1 - - CASSLDSANEKLFF TGCGCCAGCAGCCTGGACAGCGCTAATGAAAAACTGTTTTTT
TRBJ2-1 TRBV11-1 - - CASSFEVLGNEQFF TGTGCCAGCAGCTTCGAAGTATTGGGTAATGAGCAGTTCTTC
TRBJ2-7 TRBV15 TRBD1 - CATSRERDSTYEQYF TGTGCCACCAGCAGAGAAAGGGACAGTACCTACGAGCAGTACTTC
TRBJ2-1 TRBV10-1 TRBD2 - CASSDPRPGTSGGGGEQFF TGCGCCAGCAGTGACCCTCGACCCGGGACTAGCGGGGGGGGAGGTGAGCAGTTCTTC
TRBJ1-5 TRBV19 - - CASSTQTGYNQPQHF TGTGCCAGTAGTACCCAGACAGGATACAATCAGCCCCAGCATTTT
TRBJ2-3 TRBV5-5 - - CASSLGLGSTDTQYF TGTGCCAGCAGCTTGGGGCTGGGAAGCACAGATACGCAGTATTTT
TRBJ2-1 TRBV7-3 TRBD1 once CASSLNPGQGAPNEQFF TGTGCCAGCAGCTTAAATCCCGGACAGGGGGCGCCGAATGAGCAGTTCTTC
TRBJ2-1 TRBV28 TRBD1 - CASTLSDRISYNEQFF TGTGCCAGCACATTATCGGACAGGATCTCCTACAATGAGCAGTTCTTC
TRBJ2-7 TRBV9 - once CASSPRGVSSYEQYF TGTGCCAGCAGCCCTCGAGGGGTCAGCTCCTACGAGCAGTACTTC
TRBJ2-5 TRBV7-8 TRBD2 - CASSLGLAGAETQYF TGTGCCAGCAGCTTAGGGCTAGCGGGAGCAGAGACCCAGTACTTC
TRBJ1-4 TRBV15 - - CATSRDIYSSNEKLFF TGTGCCACCAGCAGAGATATATACAGTTCTAATGAAAAACTGTTTTTT
TRBJ2-5 TRBV6-5 - - CASSFQVGGQETQYF TGTGCCAGCAGTTTCCAAGTGGGCGGTCAAGAGACCCAGTACTTC
TRBJ2-6 TRBV28 - - CASSLVLLVGSGANVLTF TGTGCCAGCAGTTTAGTATTGTTAGTGGGGTCTGGGGCCAACGTCCTGACTTTC
TRBJ2-1 TRBV19 - - CASSIIGGRTYNEQFF TGTGCCAGTAGTATTATTGGGGGCCGGACATACAATGAGCAGTTCTTC
TRBJ2-2 TRBV5-4 - - CASSPGGWSNTGELFF TGTGCCAGCAGCCCTGGGGGGTGGTCCAACACCGGGGAGCTGTTTTTT
TRBJ1-3 TRBV6-5 - - CASKTPASGNTIYF TGTGCCAGCAAAACTCCGGCCTCTGGAAACACCATATATTTT
TRBJ1-2 TRBV27 - - CASSLTSTGQSAYGYTF TGTGCCAGCAGTTTAACCTCAACAGGGCAGTCCGCCTATGGCTACACCTTC
TRBJ2-7 TRBV28 TRBD2 - CASRRSGFSYEQYF TGTGCCAGCAGGCGTAGCGGGTTCTCCTACGAGCAGTACTTC
TRBJ1-2 TRBV19 TRBD1 - CASSIGRDRGHGYTF TGTGCCAGTAGTATAGGGCGGGACAGGGGGCACGGCTACACCTTC
TRBJ1-5 TRBV6-1 TRBD1 - CASRGDRIFNQPQHF TGTGCCAGCAGGGGGGACAGGATCTTCAATCAGCCCCAGCATTTT
TRBJ2-7 TRBV7-7 - - CASSLVLEGQYF TGTGCCAGCAGCTTAGTGCTAGAGGGGCAGTACTTC
TRBJ2-5 TRBV25-1 - - CASSDRDQETQYF TGTGCCAGCAGTGACAGGGACCAAGAGACCCAGTACTTC
TRBJ2-6 TRBV19 - - CASSRGGGGANVLTF TGTGCCAGTTCAAGGGGGGGTGGTGGGGCCAACGTCCTGACTTTC
TRBJ2-1 TRBV18 TRBD2 - CASSPVSGGNEQFF TGTGCCAGCTCACCAGTCTCGGGGGGAAATGAGCAGTTCTTC
TRBJ2-1 TRBV18 - - CASSLGQNSYNEQFF TGTGCCAGCTCACTAGGACAAAACTCCTACAATGAGCAGTTCTTC
TRBJ1-5 TRBV18 - once CASSSLSGASNQPQHF TGTGCCAGCTCATCCTTAAGTGGGGCTAGCAATCAGCCCCAGCATTTT
TRBJ1-1 TRBV29-1 - - CSVEEGGRGTEAFF TGCAGCGTTGAAGAAGGTGGACGGGGTACTGAAGCTTTCTTT
TRBJ2-7 TRBV5-8 - - CASSFPTYEQYF TGTGCCAGCAGCTTTCCTACCTACGAGCAGTACTTC
TRBJ2-1 TRBV5-1 TRBD2 - CASSLMGLAGSYNEQFF TGCGCCAGCAGCTTGATGGGACTAGCGGGGTCATACAATGAGCAGTTCTTC
TRBJ1-2 TRBV10-3 - - CAITPRTDSANYGYTF TGTGCCATCACACCGCGGACAGACTCTGCTAACTATGGCTACACCTTC
TRBJ2-3 TRBV4-2 TRBD2 - CASSQLTSNPSTDTQYF TGTGCCAGCAGCCAATTGACTAGCAACCCGAGCACAGATACGCAGTATTTT
TRBJ2-7 TRBV6-1 TRBD1 - CASRETGVSYEQYF TGTGCCAGCAGAGAGACAGGGGTCTCCTACGAGCAGTACTTC
TRBJ2-7 TRBV7-3 TRBD1 - CASSLDRGNSYEQYF TGTGCCAGCAGCTTGGACAGGGGGAACTCCTACGAGCAGTACTTC
TRBJ1-1 TRBV19 - - CASSMSGTMVNTEAFF TGTGCCAGTAGTATGAGTGGGACCATGGTGAACACTGAAGCTTTCTTT
TRBJ2-1 TRBV27 TRBD1 - CASSLSHPGQRSGNEQFF TGTGCCAGCAGTTTATCTCATCCGGGACAGCGCTCCGGCAATGAGCAGTTCTTC
TRBJ2-7 TRBV28 TRBD2 - CASGLSGSLAEQYF TGTGCCAGCGGCCTTAGCGGGAGTTTAGCCGAGCAGTACTTC
TRBJ2-1 TRBV11-2 TRBD2 - CASRRTSGRTYNEQFF TGTGCCAGCAGACGGACTAGCGGGAGAACCTACAATGAGCAGTTCTTC
TRBJ1-2 TRBV2 TRBD1 - CASSAEGTANTF TGTGCCAGCAGTGCCGAAGGGACAGCAAACACCTTC
TRBJ2-1 TRBV19 - - CASSIVSRGDEQFF TGTGCCAGTAGTATAGTATCGCGGGGAGACGAGCAGTTCTTC
TRBJ2-1 TRBV19 - - CASQPDRGVYNEQFF TGTGCCAGTCAACCGGACAGAGGGGTTTACAATGAGCAGTTCTTC
TRBJ1-1 TRBV18 TRBD1 - CASSTGATGTEAFF TGTGCCAGCTCAACAGGGGCGACGGGCACTGAAGCTTTCTTT
TRBJ2-2 TRBV5-6 TRBD1 - CASSRDRIAGELFF TGTGCCAGCAGCCGGGACAGGATCGCCGGGGAGCTGTTTTTT
TRBJ2-6 TRBV7-3 - - CASSLTAASSGANVLTF TGTGCCAGCAGCTTAACGGCGGCGAGCTCTGGGGCCAACGTCCTGACTTTC
TRBJ2-3 TRBV9 TRBD2 - CASSVEGGTSYYSTDTQYF TGTGCCAGCAGCGTAGAGGGGGGGACTAGCTATTACAGCACAGATACGCAGTATTTT
TRBJ2-7 TRBV5-1 - - CASSSRGTGYYEQYF TGCGCCAGCAGCTCTAGGGGAACGGGATACTACGAGCAGTACTTC